This T cell receptor beta chain emerged from a study of T cell responses to AZD1222 COVID-19 vaccine. Looked up from germline, CDR1 is LNHDA and CDR2 is SQIVND (reference sequence). This CDR3 is built from 13 residues. Trimming shortened V by 7 bases and J by 3 bases, and 12 bases separated the two germline ends. General study points: In all cases, repertoires were sampled only after the peak T cell response. Clonal diversity was possibly underestimated; the donors were predominantly white British and more often female.

Comments on this clone: What it recognizes is unknown.

Second-dose groups at about 4 or about 12 weeks were pooled. Profiling relied on immunoSEQ multiplex PCR, and the TCRdb table lists in-frame clones only, not all of them. The sample includes 150,000 to 200,000 clones, about 91% of them seen just once. Sequenced here: peripheral blood, sampled 28 days after the second AZD1222 dose. The V gene is TRBV19, the J gene TRBJ1-1; D call uncertain. This TCR was recovered from an adult who received the AZD1222 COVID-19 vaccine. The CDR3 DNA reads TGTGCCAGTAATGTCGGTGTCGACACTGAAGCTTTCTTT. Protein sequence: CASNVGVDTEAFF.